What follows are 25 T cell receptor beta chains derived from one specimen sequenced in a study of blood T cell repertoires in COVID-19. Profiled with immunoSEQ multiplex PCR; TCRdb holds only in-frame clones, not every one. The sample has 100,000 or so clones; roughly 90% are singletons. Sequencing was carried out using peripheral blood. The receptors were sampled from a man between 65 and 85 years old with acute or convalescent COVID-19.

The chain employs TRBV30 and TRBJ1-5; D is unclear. The CDR3 consists of 13 residues. Trimming took 5 bases from V and 6 from J, leaving 14 bases between them. In germline, CDR1 is GTSNPN, CDR2 SVGIG (reference sequence). CDR3 protein: CAWSPGRGQPQHF. The DNA for the CDR3 is TGTGCCTGGTCGCCCGGGAGAGGTCAGCCCCAGCATTTT.

The rearrangement joins TRBV15 to TRBJ2-2; D is unclear. Trimming removed 0 bases at V and 5 bases at J, with 7 bases between. The CDR3 sequence is 14 residues long. Germline values: CDR1 LNHNV, CDR2 YYDKDF (reference sequence). The CDR3 here is CATSRDKATGELFF. The CDR3 DNA reads as TGTGCCACCAGCAGAGATAAAGCAACCGGGGAGCTGTTTTTT.

This chain connects TRBV9 to TRBJ2-7; D possibly corresponds to TRBD2 (5 bases). Per the germline V gene, CDR1 is SGDLS and CDR2 is YYNGEE. The CDR3 contains 13 residues. Trimming shortened V by 3 bases and J by 6 bases, and 13 bases separated the two germline ends. This chain's CDR3 is CASSDPRGGEQYF. The CDR3 nucleotides read TGTGCCAGCAGCGACCCTCGAGGAGGCGAGCAGTACTTC. The whole variable domain, filled in from reference TRBV9 and TRBJ2-7, reads DSGVTQTPKHLITATGQRVTLRCSPRSGDLSVYWYQQSLDQGLQFLIQYYNGEERAKGNILERFSAQQFPDLHSELNLSSLELGDSALYFCASSDPRGGEQYFGPGTRLTVT.

The V gene is TRBV29-1, the J gene TRBJ1-1, with no clear D. Trimming took 6 bases from V and 1 from J, leaving 3 bases between them. Germline V gene lookup returns CDR1 SQVTM and CDR2 ANQGSEA. The CDR3 spans 10 residues. The CDR3 nucleotides read TGCAGCGTCCGGAACACTGAAGCTTTCTTT. This gives the protein CSVRNTEAFF. Supplemented by reference TRBV29-1 and TRBJ1-1, the full variable domain reads SAVISQKPSRDICQRGTSLTIQCQVDSQVTMMFWYRQQPGQSLTLIATANQGSEATYESGFVIDKFPISRPNLTFSTLTVSNMSPEDSSIYLCSVRNTEAFFGQGTRLTVV.

The rearrangement links TRBV29-1 to TRBJ2-7; 7 bases fit TRBD2. Germline V CDR1 and CDR2: SQVTM, ANQGSEA. This CDR3 has 13 amino acids. V lost 7 bases and J lost 2; bases outside the gene matches: 8. In DNA, the CDR3 is TGCAGCGCCTGGGGGGGTGAGGCCTACGAGCAGTACTTC. This codes for CSAWGGEAYEQYF.

This chain joins TRBV7-8 and TRBJ2-2; D perhaps matches TRBD2 (6 bases). Trimming shortened V by 8 bases and J by 4 bases, and 14 bases separated the two germline ends. The CDR3 has 14 amino acids. CDR1 is SGHVS and CDR2 is FQNEAQ in the germline V gene. Here the CDR3 DNA reads TGTGCCAGCGGACGGGACTTCTTCACCGGGGAGCTGTTTTTT. Protein sequence: CASGRDFFTGELFF.

The chain is built from TRBV18 and TRBJ2-5; 12 positions agree with TRBD2. The V and J ends lost 1 base and 1 base, in that order; junction bases with no gene match: 1. This CDR3 spans 16 amino acids. Per germline, CDR1 KGHSH and CDR2 LQKENI. Here the CDR3 DNA reads TGTGCCAGCTCACCACGGACTAGCGGGACCCAAGAGACCCAGTACTTC. It translates to CASSPRTSGTQETQYF.

V gene TRBV7-2 combines with J gene TRBJ1-6, with D possibly matching TRBD1 (5 bases). The germline gives CDR1 SGHTA, CDR2 FQGNSA. V lost 1 base to trimming and J lost 3 bases, with 10 bases between them. This CDR3 is 16 amino acids long. This CDR3 reads CASSLVAGIYNSPLHF. CDR3 nucleotides: TGTGCCAGCAGCTTAGTTGCAGGGATCTATAATTCACCCCTCCACTTT.

The chain combines TRBV9 with TRBJ2-7; 9 bases align to TRBD1. Germline loops: CDR1 SGDLS, CDR2 YYNGEE. The junction had 13 bases not matched to a gene; V was cut back by 7 bases and J by 5 bases. This CDR3 has 15 residues. This CDR3 reads CASGLSGTGSHEQYF. The CDR3 bases are TGTGCCAGCGGGTTGTCCGGGACAGGGTCCCACGAGCAGTACTTC.

The chain combines TRBV11-2 with TRBJ1-2; D unresolved. V gave up 3 bases and J gave up 6 bases, with 14 bases separating them. Germline V CDR1 and CDR2: SGHAT, FQNNGV. The CDR3 totals 14 residues. CDR3 in amino acids: CASSFARQANGYTF. The CDR3 coding sequence is TGTGCCAGCAGCTTCGCCAGGCAGGCCAATGGCTACACCTTC. Using reference TRBV11-2 and TRBJ1-2 for the parts outside the CDR3, the full variable domain is EAGVAQSPRYKIIEKRQSVAFWCNPISGHATLYWYQQILGQGPKLLIQFQNNGVVDDSQLPKDRFSAERLKGVDSTLKIQPAKLEDSAVYLCASSFARQANGYTFGSGTRLTVV.

This chain connects TRBV4-1 to TRBJ1-5, with D hard to call. V lost 1 base, J lost 6 bases, and 13 bases lay in between. Germline loops: CDR1 MGHRA, CDR2 YSYEKL. The CDR3 extends over 15 amino acids. The CDR3 loop reads CASSQVQFPGQPQHF. The CDR3 DNA reads TGCGCCAGCAGCCAAGTACAATTCCCGGGTCAGCCCCAGCATTTT.

The CDR3: CASSGSSYNSPLHF. DNA for the CDR3: TGCGCCAGCAGCGGCAGCTCCTATAATTCACCCCTCCACTTT. The chain is built from TRBV5-1 and TRBJ1-6; D is uncertain. The germline V gene encodes CDR1 SGHRS and CDR2 YFSETQ. The ends were cut back, 4 bases at V and 0 bases at J, with 5 bases in the middle. CDR3 length: 14 amino acids.

The V gene is TRBV2, the J gene TRBJ1-1; D unclear. The germline gives CDR1 SNHLY, CDR2 FYNNEI. Trimming pared 8 bases from V and 6 bases from J, leaving 10 bases between. The CDR3 has 11 amino acids. The CDR3 bases are TGTGCCAGCGTCGGGTACGCTGAAGCTTTCTTT. Translated, it gives CASVGYAEAFF.

In this sample, this clone turned up once. This chain joins TRBV5-1 and TRBJ2-1, with 13 positions matching TRBD2. CDR1 SGHRS and CDR2 YFSETQ come from the germline V gene. The CDR3 sequence is 17 residues long. The ends lost 3 bases at V and 5 bases at J; junction bases unmatched: 8. The CDR3 DNA is TGCGCCAGCAGCTGGCCTCGACTAGCGGGGGGCGACAATGAGCAGTTCTTC. Its translation is CASSWPRLAGGDNEQFF.

The J gene is TRBJ1-2, the V gene TRBV3-1 (or the pseudogene TRBV3-2); D gene uncertain. CDR1 and CDR2 from the germline V gene are LGHDT and YNNKEL (reference sequence). Trimming pared 1 base from V and 6 bases from J, leaving 6 bases between. This CDR3 is 12 amino acids long. The CDR3: CASSQGGNGYTF. CDR3 in DNA: TGTGCCAGCAGCCAAGGAGGGAATGGCTACACCTTC.

The rearrangement joins TRBV27 to TRBJ1-5; D may be TRBD1 (6 bases). V lost 10 bases and J lost 0, with 13 bases in between. The CDR3 covers 14 residues. Germline CDR1 MNHEY, CDR2 SMNVEV (reference sequence). This chain's CDR3 is CATGTPYSNQPQHF. In DNA form, the CDR3 reads TGTGCCACCGGGACACCCTATAGCAATCAGCCCCAGCATTTT.

The chain combines TRBV6-1 with TRBJ2-1; TRBD2 agrees at 13 bases. Trimming took 8 bases from V and 5 from J; bases not matched to a gene: 3. The germline CDR1 and CDR2 sequences are MNHNS and SASEGT. The CDR3 spans 14 residues. The CDR3 loop is CASGTSGGDNEQFF. CDR3 in DNA: TGTGCCAGCGGAACTAGCGGGGGGGACAATGAGCAGTTCTTC.

The chain has TRBV7-9 and TRBJ2-7; 11 bases agree with TRBD2. J gave up 1 base and V 3 bases, and 2 bases lay outside the gene matches. The CDR3 has 15 amino acids. Looked up from germline, CDR1 is SEHNR and CDR2 is FQNEAQ (reference sequence). In DNA form, the CDR3 reads TGTGCCAGCAGCTTTTCTAGCGGGAGGTCCTACGAGCAGTACTTC. It is translated as CASSFSSGRSYEQYF.

The chain combines TRBV5-8 with TRBJ2-2, with 9 bases fitting TRBD1. V was pared by 3 bases and J by 7 bases, with 7 bases of the junction left unmatched. The CDR3 totals 15 residues. Germline V gene sequence: CDR1 SGHTS, CDR2 YDEGEE. This chain's CDR3 is CASSSPDRGFGELFF. The CDR3 DNA sequence: TGTGCCAGCAGCTCGCCGGACAGGGGTTTCGGGGAGCTGTTTTTT. The full variable domain, completed using reference TRBV5-8 and TRBJ2-2, is EAGVTQSPTHLIKTRGQQATLRCSPISGHTSVYWYQQALGLGLQFLLWYDEGEERNRGNFPPRFSGRQFPNYSSELNVNALELEDSALYLCASSSPDRGFGELFFGEGSRLTVL.

This sequence joins TRBV11-3 and TRBJ1-1, with 8 bases identical to TRBD1. V trimming: 5 bases; J trimming: 0 bases; junction bases outside the gene matches: 5. The CDR3 consists of 15 residues. Germline CDR1 reads SGHNT; CDR2 reads YENEEA. The CDR3 region is CASSPRTGMNTEAFF. CDR3 nucleotides: TGTGCCAGCAGCCCAAGGACAGGGATGAACACTGAAGCTTTCTTT.

The chain recombines TRBV12-3 or TRBV12-4 with TRBJ1-1; D remains unclear. The CDR3 length is 11 residues. The germline V and J ends were trimmed by 3 bases and 6 bases, with 5 bases remaining between them. The CDR3 DNA follows: TGTGCCAGCAGTTTCGGAGCTGAAGCTTTCTTT. Protein: CASSFGAEAFF.

This sequence joins TRBV4-1 and TRBJ1-1, with D unclear. There are 14 residues in the CDR3. Trimming took off 6 bases at V and 3 bases at J, with 14 bases between the two ends. Germline V lookup: CDR1 MGHRA, CDR2 YSYEKL. CDR3 sequence: CASRGPLRDTEAFF. The CDR3 DNA reads as TGCGCCAGCAGAGGACCCCTGAGGGACACTGAAGCTTTCTTT.

This sequence joins TRBV5-5 and TRBJ2-2; D gene uncertain. The CDR3 runs 16 residues. The germline V gene has CDR1 SGHKS and CDR2 YYEKEE (reference sequence). Between the trimmed V and J ends, which lost 1 base and 0 bases, there was a span of 10 bases. CDR3 bases: TGTGCCAGCAGCTTGAAGTTTAGCCCGAACACCGGGGAGCTGTTTTTT. As protein: CASSLKFSPNTGELFF. Using reference TRBV5-5 and TRBJ2-2 for the parts outside the CDR3, the full variable domain is DAGVTQSPTHLIKTRGQQVTLRCSPISGHKSVSWYQQVLGQGPQFIFQYYEKEERGRGNFPDRFSARQFPNYSSELNVNALLLGDSALYLCASSLKFSPNTGELFFGEGSRLTVL.

The rearrangement links TRBV11-2 to TRBJ2-1; 7 nucleotides align to TRBD2. Germline V gene sequence: CDR1 SGHAT, CDR2 FQNNGV. The CDR3 has 14 residues. Trimming at V came to 3 bases and at J to 7 bases, leaving 6 bases not matched to a gene. In nucleotides, the CDR3 is TGTGCCAGCAGCTTCGGGCTAGCGGAAAATGAGCAGTTCTTC. It encodes CASSFGLAENEQFF.

This clone ranks as medium-sized. This rearrangement joins TRBV6-4 to TRBJ1-3; D is possibly TRBD1 (5 bases). The CDR3 runs to 16 residues. The germline CDR1 and CDR2 sequences are MRHNA and SNTAGT. Trimming removed 4 bases at V and 0 bases at J, with 13 bases between. CDR3 nucleotides: TGTGCCAGCAGTGGAGGCGGGGCCCACTCTGGAAACACCATATATTTT. This translates into CASSGGGAHSGNTIYF.